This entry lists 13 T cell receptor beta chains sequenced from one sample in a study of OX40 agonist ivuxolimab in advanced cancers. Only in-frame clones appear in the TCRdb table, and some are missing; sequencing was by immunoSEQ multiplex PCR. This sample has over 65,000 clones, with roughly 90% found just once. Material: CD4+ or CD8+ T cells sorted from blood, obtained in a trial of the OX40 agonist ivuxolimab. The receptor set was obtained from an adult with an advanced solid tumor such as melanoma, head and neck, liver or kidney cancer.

Here the CDR3 DNA reads TGTGCCAGCAGCTTAGAGGGGTATGGCCTTTCCGCTGAAGCTTTCTTT. This gives the protein CASSLEGYGLSAEAFF. The chain carries TRBV7-2 and TRBJ1-1; D might be TRBD1 (5 bases). This CDR3 is 16 amino acids long. Trimming stripped 1 base from V and 6 bases from J, with 18 bases between. Germline V gene lookup returns CDR1 SGHTA and CDR2 FQGNSA.

CDR3 in amino acids: CAITPDGNYGYTF. The CDR3 nucleotides read TGTGCCATCACCCCGGACGGGAACTATGGCTACACCTTC. V usage is TRBV10-3 and J usage is TRBJ1-2; D unresolved. Trimming pared 7 bases from V and 2 bases from J, leaving 11 bases between. The germline CDR1 and CDR2 sequences are ENHRY and SYGVKD. The CDR3 runs to 13 residues.

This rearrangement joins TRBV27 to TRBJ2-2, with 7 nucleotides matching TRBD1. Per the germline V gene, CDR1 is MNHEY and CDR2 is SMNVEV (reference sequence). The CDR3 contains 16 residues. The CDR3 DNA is TGTGTGCCAGCTTCCGGGACAGCCACGAACACCGGGGAGCTGTTTTTT. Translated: CVPASGTATNTGELFF.

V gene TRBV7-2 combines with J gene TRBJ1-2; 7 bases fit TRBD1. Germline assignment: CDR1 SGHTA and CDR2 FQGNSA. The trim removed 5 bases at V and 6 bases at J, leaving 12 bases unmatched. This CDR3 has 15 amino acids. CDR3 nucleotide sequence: TGTGCCAGCAGCCCGGGTGGGGGACAGTCAGATGGCTACACCTTC. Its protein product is CASSPGGGQSDGYTF. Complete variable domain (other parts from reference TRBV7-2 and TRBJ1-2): GAGVSQSPSNKVTEKGKDVELRCDPISGHTALYWYRQSLGQGLEFLIYFQGNSAPDKSGLPSDRFSAERTGGSVSTLTIQRTQQEDSAVYLCASSPGGGQSDGYTFGSGTRLTVV.

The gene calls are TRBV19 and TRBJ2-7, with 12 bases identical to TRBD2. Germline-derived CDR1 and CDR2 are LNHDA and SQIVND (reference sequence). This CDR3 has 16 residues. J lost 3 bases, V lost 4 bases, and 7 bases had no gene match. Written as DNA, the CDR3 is TGTGCCAGTAGTAAATCCGGGACTAGCGGGTACTACGAGCAGTACTTC. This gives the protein CASSKSGTSGYYEQYF.

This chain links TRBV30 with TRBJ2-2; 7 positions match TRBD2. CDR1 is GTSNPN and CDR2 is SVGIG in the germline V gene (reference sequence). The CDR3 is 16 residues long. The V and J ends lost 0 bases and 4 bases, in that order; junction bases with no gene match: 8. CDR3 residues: CAWSVFAGVLTGELFF. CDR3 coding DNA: TGTGCCTGGAGTGTATTTGCGGGAGTCCTCACCGGGGAGCTGTTTTTT.

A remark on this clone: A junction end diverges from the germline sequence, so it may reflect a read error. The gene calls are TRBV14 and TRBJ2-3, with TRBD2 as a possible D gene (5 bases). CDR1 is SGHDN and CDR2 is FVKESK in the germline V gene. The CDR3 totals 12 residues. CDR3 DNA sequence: TGTGCCAGCAGCCAAGTGGATCGGAAGTGGGAGTTT. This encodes CASSQVDRKWEF.

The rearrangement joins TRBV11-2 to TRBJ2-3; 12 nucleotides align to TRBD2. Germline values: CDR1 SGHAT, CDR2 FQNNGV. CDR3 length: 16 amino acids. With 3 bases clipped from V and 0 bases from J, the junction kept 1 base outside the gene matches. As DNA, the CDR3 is TGTGCCAGCAGCTTTACTAGCGGGAGGAGCACAGATACGCAGTATTTT. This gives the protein CASSFTSGRSTDTQYF. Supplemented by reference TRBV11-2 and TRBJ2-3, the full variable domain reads EAGVAQSPRYKIIEKRQSVAFWCNPISGHATLYWYQQILGQGPKLLIQFQNNGVVDDSQLPKDRFSAERLKGVDSTLKIQPAKLEDSAVYLCASSFTSGRSTDTQYFGPGTRLTVL.

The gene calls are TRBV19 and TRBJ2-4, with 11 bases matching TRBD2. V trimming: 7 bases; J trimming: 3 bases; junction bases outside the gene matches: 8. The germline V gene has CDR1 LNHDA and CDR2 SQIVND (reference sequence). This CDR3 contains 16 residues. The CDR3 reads CASNPLAGEDKNIQYF. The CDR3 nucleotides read TGTGCCAGTAACCCACTAGCGGGAGAAGACAAAAACATTCAGTACTTC.

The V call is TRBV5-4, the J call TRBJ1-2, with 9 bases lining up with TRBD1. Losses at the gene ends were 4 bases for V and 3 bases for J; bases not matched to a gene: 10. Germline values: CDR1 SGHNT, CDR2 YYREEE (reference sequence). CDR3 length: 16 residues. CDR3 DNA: TGTGCCAGCAGCCTGGGGGGGGGACAGGGACACTATGGCTACACCTTC. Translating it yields CASSLGGGQGHYGYTF.

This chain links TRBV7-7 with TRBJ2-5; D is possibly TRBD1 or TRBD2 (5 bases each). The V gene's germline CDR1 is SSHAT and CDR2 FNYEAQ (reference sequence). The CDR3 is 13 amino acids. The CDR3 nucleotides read TGTGCTAGCTCCGGGACCTCGGTGGAGACCCAGTACTTC. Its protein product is CASSGTSVETQYF.

The CDR3 loop reads CAWRTGPDGYTF. The CDR3 coding sequence is TGTGCCTGGAGAACAGGGCCAGATGGCTACACCTTC. The rearrangement uses TRBV30 and TRBJ1-2; tentatively, D is TRBD1 (6 bases). Looked up from germline, CDR1 is GTSNPN and CDR2 is SVGIG (reference sequence). The CDR3 loop spans 12 amino acids. V dropped 3 bases and J dropped 6 bases, with 11 bases sitting between them.

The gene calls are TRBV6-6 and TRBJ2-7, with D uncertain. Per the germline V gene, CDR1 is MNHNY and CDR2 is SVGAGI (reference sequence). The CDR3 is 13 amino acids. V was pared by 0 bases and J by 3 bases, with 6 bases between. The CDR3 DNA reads TGTGCCAGCAGTTACTCGACACGCTACGAGCAGTACTTC. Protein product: CASSYSTRYEQYF.